This TCR beta chain was sequenced in a study of beta chain features in type 1 diabetes. Notes on the study in general: There was a moderate but significant shortening of TCRB CDR3s in all four CD4+ subsets of Type 1 diabetes patients.

The isolated RNA, all of it, was reverse transcribed, so expressed TCRB transcripts were what got sequenced. This table comes from immunoSEQ multiplex PCR, and its TCRdb copy is limited to in-frame clones, with some not included. The profile covers about 410,000 clones, with approximately 15% appearing a single time and 0.035% to 0.045% taken by the ten largest. Of note for this clone: What it binds is not known. One end of the junction varies from germline; a read error may be responsible.

Germline V gene data show CDR1 as SGHNT and CDR2 as YYREEE (reference sequence). The CDR3 is 16 residues long. The origin of this receptor is a man aged 30 to 39 in good health. The sequenced sample was naive CD4+ T cells from blood. The gene calls are TRBV5-4 and TRBJ2-1, with 7 bases matching TRBD2. CDR3 residues: CASSLTRLARYNEQLF. For the CDR3, the DNA is TGTGCCAGCAGCTTGACTAGACTAGCCAGATACAATGAGCAGCTCTTC.